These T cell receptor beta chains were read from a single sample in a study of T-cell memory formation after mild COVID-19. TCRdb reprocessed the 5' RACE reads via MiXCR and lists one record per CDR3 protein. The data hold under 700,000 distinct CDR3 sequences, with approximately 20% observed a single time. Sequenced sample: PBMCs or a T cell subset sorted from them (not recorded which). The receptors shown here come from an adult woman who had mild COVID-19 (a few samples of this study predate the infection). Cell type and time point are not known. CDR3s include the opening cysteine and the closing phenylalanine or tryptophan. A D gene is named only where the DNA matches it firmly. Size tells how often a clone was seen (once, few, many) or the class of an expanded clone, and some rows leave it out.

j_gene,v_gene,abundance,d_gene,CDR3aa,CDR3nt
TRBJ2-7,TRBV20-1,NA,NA,CSAEPTTGRWEQYF,TGCAGTGCGGAACCGACGACGGGGAGGTGGGAGCAGTACTTC
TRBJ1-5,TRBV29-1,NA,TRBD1,CSAGQGVRQPQHF,TGCAGCGCAGGACAGGGCGTCAGGCAGCCCCAGCATTTT
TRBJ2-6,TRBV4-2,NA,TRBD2,CASSLSGGSGANVLTF,TGTGCCAGCAGCCTCAGCGGGGGGTCCGGGGCCAACGTCCTGACTTTC
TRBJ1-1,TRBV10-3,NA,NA,CAISEPGQVGEAFF,TGTGCCATCAGTGAGCCCGGGCAGGTGGGTGAAGCTTTCTTT
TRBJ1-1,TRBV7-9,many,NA,CASSLAGRGITEAFF,TGTGCCAGCAGCTTAGCGGGCAGGGGTATCACTGAAGCTTTCTTT
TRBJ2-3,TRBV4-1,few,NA,CASSQGIGTTDTQYF,TGCGCCAGCAGCCAAGGGATCGGGACCACAGATACGCAGTATTTT
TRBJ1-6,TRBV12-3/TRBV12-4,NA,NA,CASSLSPGRSNSPLHF,TGTGCCAGCAGTTTAAGCCCGGGACGAAGTAATTCACCCCTCCACTTT
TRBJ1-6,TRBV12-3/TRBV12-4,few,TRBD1,CASRRDRVDSPLHF,TGTGCCAGCAGGCGTGACAGGGTGGATTCACCCCTCCACTTT
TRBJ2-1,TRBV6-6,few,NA,CASSYRPGKGGSSYNEQFF,TGTGCCAGCAGTTACCGACCGGGGAAGGGGGGTAGCTCCTACAATGAGCAGTTCTTC
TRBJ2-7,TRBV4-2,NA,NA,CASSQDYVVYRFPYEQYF,TGTGCCAGCAGCCAAGATTACGTAGTCTACCGTTTCCCCTACGAGCAGTACTTC
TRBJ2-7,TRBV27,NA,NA,CASSLSPRYEQYF,TGTGCCAGCAGTTTATCGCCACGCTACGAGCAGTACTTC
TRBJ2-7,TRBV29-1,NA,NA,CSVLTGDRGEAVLEQYF,TGCAGCGTTCTAACAGGGGATAGGGGGGAGGCCGTTCTCGAGCAGTACTTC
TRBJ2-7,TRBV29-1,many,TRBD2,CSVEAASGNLYEQYF,TGCAGCGTTGAAGCGGCTAGCGGGAACCTCTACGAGCAGTACTTC
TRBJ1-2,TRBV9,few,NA,CASSVEGAGYGYTF,TGTGCCAGCAGCGTAGAAGGGGCCGGCTATGGCTACACCTTC
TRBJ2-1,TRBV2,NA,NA,CASSVGSLPRGEQFF,TGTGCCAGCAGTGTGGGTAGCCTCCCGAGGGGCGAGCAGTTCTTC
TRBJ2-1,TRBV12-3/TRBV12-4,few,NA,CASKGRPSSYNEQFF,TGTGCCAGCAAGGGACGCCCTAGCTCCTACAATGAGCAGTTCTTC
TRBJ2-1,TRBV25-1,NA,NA,CASSDNGMTSAEQFF,TGTGCCAGCAGTGACAATGGGATGACCTCGGCGGAGCAGTTCTTC
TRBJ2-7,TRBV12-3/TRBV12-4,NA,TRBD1,CASSLDRVSYEQYF,TGTGCCAGCAGCCTCGACAGGGTCTCCTACGAGCAGTACTTC
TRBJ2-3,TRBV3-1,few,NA,CASSHREGTDTQYF,TGTGCCAGCAGCCACAGGGAAGGCACAGATACGCAGTATTTT
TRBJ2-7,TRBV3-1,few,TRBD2,CASSRGAGGKSYEQYF,TGTGCCAGCAGCCGCGGAGCGGGAGGCAAATCCTACGAGCAGTACTTC
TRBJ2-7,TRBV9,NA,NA,CASSVGPWGEQYF,TGTGCCAGCAGCGTAGGTCCGTGGGGCGAGCAGTACTTC
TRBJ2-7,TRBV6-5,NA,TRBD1,CASSTGQGMYEQYF,TGTGCCAGCAGTACGGGACAGGGGATGTACGAGCAGTACTTC